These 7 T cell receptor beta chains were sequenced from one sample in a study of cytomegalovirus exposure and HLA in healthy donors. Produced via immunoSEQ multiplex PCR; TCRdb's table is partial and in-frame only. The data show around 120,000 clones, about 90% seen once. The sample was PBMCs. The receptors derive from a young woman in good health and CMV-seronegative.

The CDR3 is CASRRQGGTEAFF. The CDR3 bases are TGTGCCAGCAGGAGACAGGGGGGAACTGAAGCTTTCTTT. The V and J genes are TRBV25-1 and TRBJ1-1, with 9 positions matching TRBD1. J was trimmed by 5 bases and V by 6 bases; bases with no gene match: 4. The CDR3 is 13 residues long. Germline values: CDR1 MGHDK, CDR2 SYGVNS. The full variable domain, its missing parts supplied by reference TRBV25-1 and TRBJ1-1, is EADIYQTPRYLVIGTGKKITLECSQTMGHDKMYWYQQDPGMELHLIHYSYGVNSTEKGDLSSESTVSRIRTEHFPLTLESARPSHTSQYLCASRRQGGTEAFFGQGTRLTVV.

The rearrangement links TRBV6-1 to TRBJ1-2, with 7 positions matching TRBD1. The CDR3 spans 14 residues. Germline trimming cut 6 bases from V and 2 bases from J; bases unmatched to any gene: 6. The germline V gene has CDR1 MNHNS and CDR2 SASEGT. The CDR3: CASRRGTVNYGYTF. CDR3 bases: TGTGCCAGCAGGAGGGGGACAGTAAACTATGGCTACACCTTC.

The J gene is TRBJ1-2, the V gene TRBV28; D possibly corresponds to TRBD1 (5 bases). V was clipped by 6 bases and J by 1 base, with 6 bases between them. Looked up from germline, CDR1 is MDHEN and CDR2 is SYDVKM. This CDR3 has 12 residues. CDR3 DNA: TGTGCCAGCAGACAGGTTAACTATGGCTACACCTTC. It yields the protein CASRQVNYGYTF.

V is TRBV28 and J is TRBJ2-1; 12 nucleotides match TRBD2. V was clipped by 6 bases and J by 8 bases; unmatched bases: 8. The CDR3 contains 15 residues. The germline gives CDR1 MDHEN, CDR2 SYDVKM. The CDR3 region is CASSPRLAGGDEQFF. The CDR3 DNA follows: TGTGCCAGCAGCCCCCGGCTAGCGGGAGGGGATGAGCAGTTCTTC.

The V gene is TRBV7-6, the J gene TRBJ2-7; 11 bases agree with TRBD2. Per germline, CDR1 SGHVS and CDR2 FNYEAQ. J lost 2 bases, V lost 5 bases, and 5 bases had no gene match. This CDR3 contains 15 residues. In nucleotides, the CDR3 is TGTGCCAGCAGCAATAGACTAGCGGGGCCCTACGAGCAGTACTTC. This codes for CASSNRLAGPYEQYF.

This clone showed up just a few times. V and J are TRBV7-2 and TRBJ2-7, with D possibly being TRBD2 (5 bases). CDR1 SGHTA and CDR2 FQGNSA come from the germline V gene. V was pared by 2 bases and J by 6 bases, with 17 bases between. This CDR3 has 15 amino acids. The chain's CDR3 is CASSLSSSSPSEQYF. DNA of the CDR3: TGTGCCAGCAGCTTAAGTTCCTCTAGCCCCAGCGAGCAGTACTTC.

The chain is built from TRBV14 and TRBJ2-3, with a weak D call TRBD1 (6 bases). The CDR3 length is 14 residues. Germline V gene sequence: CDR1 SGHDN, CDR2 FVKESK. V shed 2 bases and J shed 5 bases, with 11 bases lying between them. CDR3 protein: CASSQSSQGDTQYF. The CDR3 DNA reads TGTGCCAGCAGCCAATCCTCACAGGGAGATACGCAGTATTTT.